The clone carrying this T cell receptor beta chain was counted only a few times. The CDR3 has 13 amino acids. Germline-derived CDR1 and CDR2 are DFQATT and SNEGSKA (reference sequence). The V and J ends lost 6 bases and 2 bases, in that order; junction bases with no gene match: 5. This sample was taken from a study of identical twins. Each CDR3 protein gets one entry after TCRdb re-called the 5' RACE reads with MiXCR. The repertoire has 200,000 to 250,000 distinct CDR3 sequences, 6.5% to 8% of them found once; the top ten carry more than 14%. This same sample was also taken into another study, of T cells expressing NK-cell markers.

The material sequenced was CD8+ T cells sorted from blood. The chain joins TRBV20-1 to TRBJ2-7, with 9 bases aligning to TRBD2. The receptor was derived from a young woman in good health. DNA for the CDR3: TGCAGTGCCCGGACTAGCGAGACCTACGAGCAGTACTTC. It codes for CSARTSETYEQYF.